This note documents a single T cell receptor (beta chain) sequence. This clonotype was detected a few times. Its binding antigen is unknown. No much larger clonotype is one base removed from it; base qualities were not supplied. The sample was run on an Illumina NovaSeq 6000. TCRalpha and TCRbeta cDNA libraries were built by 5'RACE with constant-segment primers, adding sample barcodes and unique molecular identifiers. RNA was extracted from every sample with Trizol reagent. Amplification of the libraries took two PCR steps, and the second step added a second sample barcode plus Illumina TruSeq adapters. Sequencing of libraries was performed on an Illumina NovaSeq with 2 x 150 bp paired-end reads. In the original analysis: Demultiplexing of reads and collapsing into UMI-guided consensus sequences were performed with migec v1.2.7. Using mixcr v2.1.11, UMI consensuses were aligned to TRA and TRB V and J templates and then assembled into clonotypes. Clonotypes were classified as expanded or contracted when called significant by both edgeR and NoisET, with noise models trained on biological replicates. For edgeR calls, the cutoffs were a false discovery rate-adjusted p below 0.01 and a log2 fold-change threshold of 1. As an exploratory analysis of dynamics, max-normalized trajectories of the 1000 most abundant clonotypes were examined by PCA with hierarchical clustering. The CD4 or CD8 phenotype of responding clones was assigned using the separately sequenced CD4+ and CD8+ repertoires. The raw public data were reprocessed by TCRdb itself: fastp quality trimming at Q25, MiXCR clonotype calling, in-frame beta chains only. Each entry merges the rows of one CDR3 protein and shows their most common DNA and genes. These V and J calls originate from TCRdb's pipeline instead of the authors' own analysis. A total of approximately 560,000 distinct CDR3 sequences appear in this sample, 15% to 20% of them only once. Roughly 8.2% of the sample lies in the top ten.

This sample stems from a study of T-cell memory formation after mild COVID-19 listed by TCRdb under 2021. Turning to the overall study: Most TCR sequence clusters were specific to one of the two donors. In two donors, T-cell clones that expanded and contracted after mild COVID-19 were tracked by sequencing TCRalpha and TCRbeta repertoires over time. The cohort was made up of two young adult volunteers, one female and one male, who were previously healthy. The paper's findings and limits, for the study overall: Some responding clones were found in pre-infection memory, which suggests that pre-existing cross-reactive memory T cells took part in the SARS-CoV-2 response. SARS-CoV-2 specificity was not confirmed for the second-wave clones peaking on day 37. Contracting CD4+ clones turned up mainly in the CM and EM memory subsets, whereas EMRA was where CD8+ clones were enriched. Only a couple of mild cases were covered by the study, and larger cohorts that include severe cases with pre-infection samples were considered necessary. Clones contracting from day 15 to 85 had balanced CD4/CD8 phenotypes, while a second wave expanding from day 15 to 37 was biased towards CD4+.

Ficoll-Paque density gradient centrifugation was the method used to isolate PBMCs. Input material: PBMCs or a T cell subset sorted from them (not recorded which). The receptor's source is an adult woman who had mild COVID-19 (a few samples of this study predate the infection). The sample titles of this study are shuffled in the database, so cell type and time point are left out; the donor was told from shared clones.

The nucleotides read TGTGCCAGCAGCCTGGACAGGACTAGTTTGGGATGGTACGAGCAGTACTTC. Its amino acids are CASSLDRTSLGWYEQYF. The sequence is built from TRBV4-2 and TRBJ2-7; the D region is possibly TRBD1 or TRBD2, each matching across 7 bases. CDR1 and CDR2, per the germline V gene, are LGHNA and YNFKEQ. CDR3 length: 17 amino acids, cysteine to phenylalanine. Only CDR3 DNA remains: 51 bases, in frame from the first base. The germline ends are 23 bases apart after V is trimmed by 4 bases and J by 4 bases.